Listed here are 6 T cell receptor beta chains from one sample, sequenced in a study of regulatory T cells in long-lasting Graves disease. Time point described: persistent/refractory GD, antithyroid drugs over 5 years with positive TRAb. There was RNA extracted from PBMCs, and the TCR library was made from it. Libraries of TCR beta came from iRepertoire HTBI primers plus Arm-PCR of CDR3 regions. Each CDR3 protein gets one entry after TCRdb re-called the multiplex PCR reads with MiXCR. The data contain approximately 690,000 distinct CDR3 sequences, around 32% of them singletons. This specimen consisted of peripheral blood mononuclear cells (PBMCs), obtained when the disease was refractory, from a patient treated with antithyroid drugs. The source of these receptors is a female donor with Graves disease.

This chain uses TRBV2 with TRBJ1-5, with D possibly being TRBD1 (5 bases). V was pared by 1 base and J by 4 bases, with 11 bases between. CDR1 and CDR2 (germline): SNHLY, FYNNEI. The CDR3 runs 15 residues. The DNA for the CDR3 is TGTGCCAGCAGTGAAGGTAGGGGTGGGAATCAGCCCCAGCATTTT. It encodes CASSEGRGGNQPQHF.

Concerning this clonotype: A junction end diverges from the germline sequence, so it may reflect a read error. The chain joins TRBV19 to TRBJ1-1; D is unclear. This CDR3 has 14 amino acids. Germline CDR1 reads LNHDA; CDR2 reads SQIVND (reference sequence). CDR3 sequence: CASSIGNMNTEAFF. DNA for the CDR3: TGTGCCAGTAGTATTGGGAACATGAACACTGAGGCTTTCTTT.

This clonotype was counted at least ten times. This chain connects TRBV2 to TRBJ1-2; 9 nucleotides line up with TRBD1. Per germline, CDR1 SNHLY and CDR2 FYNNEI. Losses at the gene ends were 6 bases for V and 6 bases for J; bases not matched to a gene: 5. The CDR3 runs to 13 residues. The chain's CDR3 is CASRAGTGNGYTF. In DNA form, the CDR3 reads TGTGCCAGCAGGGCCGGGACAGGGAATGGCTACACCTTC.

The J gene is TRBJ2-7, the V gene TRBV7-3; D is ambiguous. The CDR3 runs to 13 residues. V lost 1 base and J lost 4, with 8 bases in between. Germline V gives CDR1 SGHTA, CDR2 FQGTGA. CDR3 DNA: TGTGCCAGCAGCTTAAAGGTCGGTTACGAGCAGTACTTC. Its protein is CASSLKVGYEQYF.

The chain combines TRBV5-1 with TRBJ1-2; D unclear. Germline loops: CDR1 SGHRS, CDR2 YFSETQ. V lost 0 bases, J lost 4 bases, and 13 bases lay in between. CDR3 length: 15 residues. The CDR3 coding sequence is TGCGCCAGCAGCTTGGTTTCGGGAGAGGGCTATGGCTACACCTTC. It encodes CASSLVSGEGYGYTF.

Turning to this clonotype: At one of its ends the junction is not consistent with the germline gene, which may arise from a read error. The chain carries TRBV3-1 and TRBJ2-4; D may be TRBD1 (5 bases). Germline V gene sequence: CDR1 LGHDT, CDR2 YNNKEL (reference sequence). This CDR3 has 14 amino acids. CDR3 bases: TGTACCAGCAGCCAAACGGAAGGGGAATACATTCAGTACTTC. Translating it yields CTSSQTEGEYIQYF.